The next 10 T cell receptor beta chains were all read from a single sample in a study of cytomegalovirus exposure and HLA in healthy donors. PCR employed 60 Vbeta and 13 Jbeta primers. The method was immunoSEQ multiplex PCR; TCRdb's version includes in-frame clones alone and lacks a portion of them. The profile shows about 120,000 clones, nearly 65% of them singletons. The sequenced material came from PBMCs. The receptors come from a man aged 35 to 55 in good health and CMV-seropositive.

The chain uses TRBV18 and TRBJ2-4; the match to TRBD1 covers 8 bases. The trim removed 3 bases at V and 5 bases at J, leaving 6 bases unmatched. The CDR3 runs 15 residues. Germline CDR1 KGHSH, CDR2 LQKENI. The CDR3 loop reads CASSPAQGEENIQYF. Written as DNA, the CDR3 is TGTGCCAGCTCACCGGCACAGGGGGAAGAAAACATTCAGTACTTC.

CDR3 loop: CASSRGSSVFSGANVLTF. CDR3 nucleotide sequence: TGTGCCAGTAGTAGAGGCTCGAGTGTGTTCTCTGGGGCCAACGTCCTGACTTTC. The rearrangement links TRBV19 to TRBJ2-6, with D unresolved. Trimming shortened V by 4 bases and J by 0 bases, and 16 bases separated the two germline ends. The CDR3 loop spans 18 amino acids. Per germline, CDR1 LNHDA and CDR2 SQIVND (reference sequence).

This chain connects TRBV5-5 to TRBJ1-1; TRBD1 matches 7 bases. CDR1 is SGHKS, CDR2 YYEKEE, per germline (reference sequence). The CDR3 loop spans 12 amino acids. Trimming cost V 4 bases and J 7 bases; bases outside gene matches: 4. The CDR3 region has the DNA TGTGCCAGCAGCACCCGGACAGGTGAAGCTTTCTTT. This gives the protein CASSTRTGEAFF.

This clone was detected a few times. This sequence joins TRBV30 and TRBJ1-6; possible D gene TRBD1, 5 bases. The CDR3 consists of 13 residues. Between the trimmed V and J ends, which lost 0 bases and 8 bases, there was a span of 8 bases. Per germline, CDR1 GTSNPN and CDR2 SVGIG (reference sequence). The CDR3 sequence: CAWSVSGDSPLHF. DNA of the CDR3: TGTGCCTGGAGTGTATCGGGGGATTCACCCCTCCACTTT.

This chain joins TRBV2 and TRBJ1-1, with 11 bases matching TRBD1. CDR1 and CDR2 from the germline V gene are SNHLY and FYNNEI. The J segment lost 9 bases and the V segment lost 4 bases, leaving 7 bases of the junction unmatched. The CDR3 length is 14 residues. In DNA form, the CDR3 reads TGTGCCAGCAGTGTGACCGGGACAGGGGGTCAAGCTTTCTTT. It specifies CASSVTGTGGQAFF.

This clone was detected only once. The chain couples TRBV6-5 to TRBJ1-5; tentative D call: TRBD1 (6 bases). Trimming stripped 2 bases from V and 6 bases from J, with 14 bases between. This CDR3 comprises 15 residues. The germline V gene encodes CDR1 MNHEY and CDR2 SVGAGI. The DNA of the CDR3 is TGTGCCAGCAGTTACCTTGCGGGGGGCGGTCAGCCCCAGCATTTT. It codes for CASSYLAGGGQPQHF.

This clone was observed a few times. The CDR3 DNA follows: TGTGCCAGCAGCGCTTACGGACAGGGAGCCGAGCAGTACTTC. It encodes CASSAYGQGAEQYF. The chain carries TRBV9 and TRBJ2-7; 8 bases match TRBD1. Looked up from germline, CDR1 is SGDLS and CDR2 is YYNGEE. Trimming took 3 bases from V and 6 from J; bases not matched to a gene: 8. This CDR3 contains 14 residues.

This clone was found a few times. DNA for the CDR3: TGCGCCAGCAGCCCTAGGACTAGCCGGGGGGAGACCCAGTACTTC. This sequence encodes CASSPRTSRGETQYF. V and J are TRBV5-1 and TRBJ2-5, with 8 positions matching TRBD2. The germline CDR1 and CDR2 sequences are SGHRS and YFSETQ. With 4 bases clipped from V and 5 bases from J, the junction kept 10 bases outside the gene matches. The CDR3 consists of 15 residues.

The gene calls are TRBV5-4 and TRBJ1-1; D unclear. This CDR3 is built from 15 residues. In germline, CDR1 is SGHNT, CDR2 YYREEE (reference sequence). V gave up 0 bases and J gave up 0 bases, with 9 bases separating them. The CDR3 DNA sequence: TGTGCCAGCAGCTTGGTTGGGAGCATGAACACTGAAGCTTTCTTT. Protein: CASSLVGSMNTEAFF. Looking up the rest from reference TRBV5-4 and TRBJ1-1 gives the full variable domain: ETGVTQSPTHLIKTRGQQVTLRCSSQSGHNTVSWYQQALGQGPQFIFQYYREEENGRGNFPPRFSGLQFPNYSSELNVNALELDDSALYLCASSLVGSMNTEAFFGQGTRLTVV.

CDR3 sequence: CARVKLGTGHQPQHF. In DNA form, the CDR3 reads TGTGCCAGGGTCAAACTCGGGACAGGCCATCAGCCCCAGCATTTT. V is TRBV6-5 and J is TRBJ1-5, with 8 bases identical to TRBD1. Losses at the gene ends were 9 bases for V and 5 bases for J; bases not matched to a gene: 12. The CDR3 spans 15 residues. In germline, CDR1 is MNHEY, CDR2 SVGAGI.